The 3 T cell receptor beta chains given below trace back to one sample, sequenced in a study of vaccination and CD4 T cells after COVID-19. As for treatment: approximately 9-day PBMC culture with coronavirus spike peptide pools or control peptides (ViraFEST assay). The antigens these receptors bind are not known. Scientists ran DNA taken from cultured CD4+ T cells through the Oncomine TCR Beta short-read assay for sequencing. Each CDR3 protein is one row after TCRdb ran MiXCR on the PCR reads. The repertoire holds almost 20,000 distinct CDR3 sequences, with 65% to 80% as singletons. Sequencing used CD4+ T cells from blood, cultured in vitro, obtained after SARS-CoV-2 vaccination. These receptors were obtained from a human donor who received a COVID-19 vaccine.

This chain joins TRBV30 and TRBJ1-5; 10 bases align to TRBD1. The trim removed 2 bases at V and 4 bases at J, leaving 5 bases unmatched. CDR3 length: 15 residues. CDR1 is GTSNPN and CDR2 is SVGIG in the germline V gene (reference sequence). The CDR3 DNA sequence: TGTGCCTGGAGTCAGGACAGGGGGATTAATCAGCCCCAGCATTTT. Protein: CAWSQDRGINQPQHF.

The chain is built from TRBV15 and TRBJ2-3; 7 bases are shared with TRBD2. The CDR3 contains 18 residues. Germline values: CDR1 LNHNV, CDR2 YYDKDF (reference sequence). The J segment lost 3 bases and the V segment lost 1 base, leaving 13 bases of the junction unmatched. The CDR3 DNA reads as TGTGCCACCAGCAGAGCCCCCCGACTAGCCGAGGCAACAGATACGCAGTATTTT. Amino acid sequence: CATSRAPRLAEATDTQYF.

The V gene is TRBV2, the J gene TRBJ1-5, with 7 bases lining up with TRBD1. The germline gives CDR1 SNHLY, CDR2 FYNNEI. V was clipped by 8 bases and J by 9 bases; unmatched bases: 13. The CDR3 extends over 14 amino acids. CDR3 DNA: TGTGCCAGCTCAGGGGGGGACAACCCAAGGCCCCAGCATTTT. It specifies CASSGGDNPRPQHF.